This entry is about one T cell receptor beta chain. Clones were read by immunoSEQ multiplex PCR, and TCRdb kept only the in-frame ones, dropping some. Of some 100,000 clones listed, just over 90% are singletons. This sample is part of a study of control samples from healthy donors and cancer patients. Per the germline V gene, CDR1 is MGHRA and CDR2 is YSYEKL. This CDR3 comprises 15 residues. The ends lost 4 bases at V and 5 bases at J; junction bases unmatched: 3. This clonotype was sampled from a human donor in good health. The donor label of this sample is uncertain. The sample taken for sequencing was blood. The chain uses TRBV4-1 and TRBJ2-3; 13 nucleotides line up with TRBD2. CDR3 sequence reads: CASSLRLAGGDTQYF. The CDR3 DNA reads TGCGCCAGCAGCCTAAGACTAGCGGGGGGAGATACGCAGTATTTT.